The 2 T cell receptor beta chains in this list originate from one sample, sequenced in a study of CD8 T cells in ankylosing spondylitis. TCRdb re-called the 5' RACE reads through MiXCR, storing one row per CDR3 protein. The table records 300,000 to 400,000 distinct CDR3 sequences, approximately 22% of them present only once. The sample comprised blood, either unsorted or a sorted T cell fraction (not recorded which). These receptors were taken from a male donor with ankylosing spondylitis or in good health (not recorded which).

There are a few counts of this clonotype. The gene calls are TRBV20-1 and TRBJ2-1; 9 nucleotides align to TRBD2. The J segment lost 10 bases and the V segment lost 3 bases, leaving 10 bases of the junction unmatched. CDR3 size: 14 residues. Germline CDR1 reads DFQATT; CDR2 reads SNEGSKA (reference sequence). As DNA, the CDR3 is TGCAGTGCTAGCACGCGGGGGGGCCGGGGGGAGCAGTTCTTC. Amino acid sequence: CSASTRGGRGEQFF.

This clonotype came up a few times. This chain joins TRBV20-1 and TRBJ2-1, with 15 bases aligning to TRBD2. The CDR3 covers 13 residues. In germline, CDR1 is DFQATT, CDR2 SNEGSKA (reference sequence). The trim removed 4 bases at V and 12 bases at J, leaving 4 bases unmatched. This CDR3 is CSAKGTSGGTQFF. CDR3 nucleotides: TGCAGTGCTAAGGGGACTAGCGGGGGGACGCAGTTCTTC.